A selection of T cell receptor beta chains follows, all from one sample in a study of blood T cell repertoires in COVID-19. TCRdb keeps only in-frame clones here, not all; method: immunoSEQ multiplex PCR. The repertoire consists of more than 45,000 clones, with 75% to 85% occurring once and the leading ten covering about a sixth. What was sequenced was peripheral blood. Every receptor here comes from a man aged 35-49 years with acute or convalescent COVID-19. Both conserved end residues are part of each CDR3. Each record gives: CDR3 length, V gene, J gene, D gene, clone size, CDR3 protein, CDR3 DNA. D genes are given only for firm matches. Size is omitted from some rows. Given values are once, few, many or a class for expanded clones.

>16|TRBV7-9|TRBJ2-2|NA|NA
CASSLGHSFNTGELFF
TGTGCCAGCAGCTTAGGACATTCCTTCAACACCGGGGAGCTGTTTTTT
>15|TRBV5-8|TRBJ1-4|TRBD1|once
CASSIGTGYNEKLFF
TGTGCCAGCAGCATCGGGACAGGGTATAATGAAAAACTGTTTTTT
>17|TRBV11-2|TRBJ2-3|TRBD1|NA
CASSPTPYRGGTDTQYF
TGTGCCAGCAGCCCAACCCCCTACAGGGGAGGCACAGATACGCAGTATTTT
>12|TRBV6-5|TRBJ1-5|NA|NA
CASTWHEEPQHF
TGTGCCAGCACCTGGCACGAGGAGCCCCAGCATTTT
>16|TRBV7-9|TRBJ1-3|NA|NA
CASSAARAASGNTIYF
TGTGCCAGCAGCGCCGCCAGGGCCGCCTCTGGAAACACCATATATTTT
>12|TRBV11-2|TRBJ1-1|NA|NA
CASSNNRVGAFF
TGTGCCAGCAGCAATAACAGGGTTGGGGCTTTCTTT
>15|TRBV15|TRBJ1-2|NA|NA
CATTSRGGNRGGYTF
TGTGCCACCACCTCACGGGGGGGAAACCGGGGTGGCTACACCTTC
>15|TRBV11-2|TRBJ1-2|NA|once
CASSLASVEGRGYTF
TGTGCCAGCAGCTTAGCTTCGGTGGAGGGGCGAGGCTACACCTTC
>16|TRBV5-1|TRBJ1-1|NA|NA
CASSLRGSSMNTEAFF
TGCGCCAGCAGCTTGAGGGGTTCTTCCATGAACACTGAAGCTTTCTTT
>14|TRBV30|TRBJ1-1|TRBD1|NA
CAWSHDRGVTEAFF
TGTGCCTGGAGTCACGACAGGGGGGTAACTGAAGCTTTCTTT
>16|TRBV15|TRBJ2-6|TRBD2|NA
CATSLSRGAGANVLTF
TGTGCCACCAGCCTAAGTCGGGGGGCTGGGGCCAACGTCCTGACTTTC
>13|TRBV28|TRBJ1-1|NA|NA
CATGYQGIDRAFF
TGTGCCACTGGGTATCAGGGGATTGACCGGGCTTTCTTT
>15|TRBV4-1|TRBJ2-7|NA|NA
CASSQGALSPYEQYF
TGCGCCAGCAGCCAAGGCGCATTATCACCCTACGAGCAGTACTTC
>18|TRBV27|TRBJ2-4|TRBD1|NA
CASSLSPQGVGAKNIQYF
TGTGCCAGCAGTCTCTCACCTCAGGGGGTGGGAGCCAAAAACATTCAGTACTTC
>15|TRBV5-1|TRBJ2-5|TRBD1|NA
CASSRGTALGETQYF
TGCGCCAGCAGCAGGGGGACAGCCCTCGGGGAGACCCAGTACTTC
>15|TRBV6-5|TRBJ1-1|TRBD1|NA
CASRWVGTANTEAFF
TGTGCCAGCAGGTGGGTAGGGACAGCTAACACTGAAGCTTTCTTT
>16|TRBV25-1|TRBJ2-2|TRBD2|NA
CASSESTSGNPGELFF
TGTGCCAGCAGTGAATCTACTAGCGGGAATCCCGGGGAGCTGTTTTTT
>18|TRBV15|TRBJ2-2|TRBD1|NA
CATSRDQRQGAVTGELFF
TGTGCCACCAGCAGAGACCAGCGACAGGGGGCGGTCACCGGGGAGCTGTTTTTT
>15|TRBV7-7|TRBJ2-5|TRBD2|NA
CASSSGLAGLETQYF
TGTGCCAGCAGCTCGGGACTAGCGGGACTAGAGACCCAGTACTTC
>16|TRBV4-2|TRBJ2-3|TRBD2|NA
CASSQGGGVRGDTQYF
TGTGCCAGCAGCCAAGGCGGGGGGGTTCGTGGAGATACGCAGTATTTT
>17|TRBV5-1|TRBJ2-2|NA|NA
CASSLRTSQSYTGELFF
TGCGCCAGCAGCTTGCGGACTTCGCAGTCGTACACCGGGGAGCTGTTTTTT
>15|TRBV7-9|TRBJ2-1|TRBD1|NA
CASSPGGPPGNEQFF
TGTGCCAGCAGCCCAGGGGGCCCCCCCGGGAATGAGCAGTTCTTC
>18|TRBV7-2|TRBJ1-4|NA|NA
CASSLNSVSGATNEKLFF
TGTGCCAGCAGCTTAAATTCGGTGTCCGGTGCAACTAATGAAAAACTGTTTTTT
>14|TRBV3-1/TRBV3-2|TRBJ1-2|NA|once
CASSQEWATYGYTF
TGTGCCAGCAGCCAAGAATGGGCCACCTATGGCTACACCTTC
>16|TRBV5-6|TRBJ2-3|TRBD2|NA
CASSSAAGGGTDTQYF
TGTGCCAGCAGCTCCGCAGCGGGGGGAGGGACAGATACGCAGTATTTT
>12|TRBV24-1|TRBJ2-7|NA|NA
CACGATSYEQYF
TGTGCATGTGGGGCCACCTCCTACGAGCAGTACTTC
>17|TRBV18|TRBJ1-4|NA|NA
CASSPPSRAGRGEKLFF
TGTGCCAGCTCACCCCCGTCCAGGGCCGGTCGTGGTGAAAAACTGTTTTTT
>14|TRBV14|TRBJ1-5|NA|NA
CASSQDRIRQPQHF
TGTGCCAGCAGCCAAGATCGTATCCGTCAGCCCCAGCATTTT
>15|TRBV7-2|TRBJ1-6|NA|NA
CASSLGARGNSPLHF
TGTGCCAGCAGCTTAGGTGCCAGGGGAAATTCACCCCTCCACTTT
>15|TRBV10-3|TRBJ1-1|NA|NA
CAISESRTVNTEAFF
TGTGCCATCAGTGAGTCTAGGACAGTGAACACTGAAGCTTTCTTT
>14|TRBV7-2|TRBJ2-2|TRBD2|NA
CASSPRTRPGELFF
TGTGCCAGCAGCCCACGGACTAGGCCCGGGGAGCTGTTTTTT
>14|TRBV24-1|TRBJ2-1|TRBD1|NA
CATSDLTGGNEQFF
TGTGCCACCAGTGATCTTACAGGGGGAAATGAGCAGTTCTTC
>15|TRBV3-1/TRBV3-2|TRBJ2-3|TRBD1|NA
CASSQETGGSDTQYF
TGTGCCAGCAGCCAAGAGACAGGGGGATCAGATACGCAGTATTTT
>14|TRBV2|TRBJ2-1|TRBD1|few
CASSAGTGDNEQFF
TGTGCCAGCAGTGCCGGGACAGGGGACAATGAGCAGTTCTTC
>13|TRBV2|TRBJ2-1|TRBD1|NA
CASKRDRGNEQFF
TGTGCCAGCAAGCGGGACAGGGGAAATGAGCAGTTCTTC
>15|TRBV19|TRBJ1-1|NA|NA
CASSIGGRLTTEAFF
TGTGCCAGTAGTATAGGGGGGCGTTTGACCACTGAAGCTTTCTTT
>14|TRBV6-5|TRBJ1-2|NA|NA
CASTPGGELYGYTF
TGTGCCAGCACCCCTGGGGGGGAATTGTATGGCTACACCTTC
>13|TRBV18|TRBJ1-1|TRBD1|NA
CASSHGQGAEAFF
TGTGCCAGCTCCCATGGACAGGGCGCTGAAGCTTTCTTT
>11|TRBV25-1|TRBJ2-1|TRBD1|NA
CAAGTGLSPFF
TGTGCGGCCGGGACAGGGCTCTCTCCGTTCTTC